This is a list of T cell receptor beta chains from one sample in a study of blood T cells in healthy people across ages. From the 5' RACE reads, TCRdb called clonotypes with MiXCR, one entry per CDR3 protein. The sample includes 780,000 or so distinct CDR3 sequences, 25% seen only once; the top ten take approximately 3.7%. This same sample was also taken into another study, of T cells of mothers and their children.

Material for sequencing was blood. These receptors came from a boy aged 10-17 years in good health. CDR3s include the opening cysteine and the closing phenylalanine or tryptophan. D genes are given only for firm matches. Not every row has a clone size; where given, it reads once, few, many or a size class.

CDR3nt	CDR3aa	abundance	d_gene	v_gene	j_gene
TGTGCCAGCAGCTTATTCTTGGGACAGCTAGCCTCTGAAGCTTTCTTT	CASSLFLGQLASEAFF	-	TRBD1	TRBV7-9	TRBJ1-1
TGCAGCGTTCTGGTTCGAGGGACTAGGGGGCCCTACGAGCAATACTTC	CSVLVRGTRGPYEQYF	-	-	TRBV29-1	TRBJ2-7
TGTGCCAGCAGTTACTCCCCAGGGGGAGACGAGCAGTACTTC	CASSYSPGGDEQYF	-	TRBD1	TRBV6-5	TRBJ2-7
TGCAGTGCTAGGAAGACAGGGGAGGGGAGATCACCCCTCCACTTT	CSARKTGEGRSPLHF	few	TRBD1	TRBV20-1	TRBJ1-6
TGTGCCAGCAGACCATCGAAAGGACAGGGTACAGAGACCCAGTACTTC	CASRPSKGQGTETQYF	few	TRBD1	TRBV12-3/TRBV12-4	TRBJ2-5
TGTGCCAGCAGCTCAATCGACGGATCCGAGCAGTACTTC	CASSSIDGSEQYF	-	-	TRBV7-9	TRBJ2-7
TGTGCCAGCAGCCCTCCCCCCGGGACAGGGACCTACGAGCAGTACTTC	CASSPPPGTGTYEQYF	-	TRBD1	TRBV7-9	TRBJ2-7
TGTGCCAGCAGGTTGGACGGCGGGAGCACCGGGGAGCTGTTTTTT	CASRLDGGSTGELFF	-	TRBD2	TRBV7-2	TRBJ2-2
TGTGCCATCAGTAGACAGGGGGGGTACAATGAGCAGTTCTTC	CAISRQGGYNEQFF	-	TRBD1	TRBV10-3	TRBJ2-1
TGTGCCAGCATAGGGATGAGGGAGACCCAGTACTTC	CASIGMRETQYF	-	-	TRBV12-3/TRBV12-4	TRBJ2-5
TGTGCCAGCAGCTTTTCCGTATGGAAGGAGAACTCCTACAATGAGCAGTTCTTC	CASSFSVWKENSYNEQFF	-	-	TRBV5-8	TRBJ2-1
TGTGCCAGCAGCCCCTCGGGGGACTTGCTCCAAGAGACCCAGTACTTC	CASSPSGDLLQETQYF	-	-	TRBV7-8	TRBJ2-5
TGTGCCAGCAATGGTCCCCGCGGGCTGTTTTTT	CASNGPRGLFF	few	-	TRBV28	TRBJ1-4
TGCGCCAGCAGCCAAGGACAGGGGGCGCCTTTCGAGCAGTACTTC	CASSQGQGAPFEQYF	-	TRBD1	TRBV4-3	TRBJ2-7
TGTACCAGCAGCCTTGAGTCGGTAGGCCTCTATGGCTACACCTTC	CTSSLESVGLYGYTF	-	-	TRBV12-3/TRBV12-4	TRBJ1-2
TGCAGTGCCTCGGGACACCTATCCTACGAGCAGTACTTC	CSASGHLSYEQYF	many	-	TRBV20-1	TRBJ2-7
TGTGCTAGCAGCTTAGAGGATACCCCCAATGAGCAGTTCTTC	CASSLEDTPNEQFF	-	-	TRBV7-7	TRBJ2-1
TGTGCCAGTAGACTGGGGGGGGCCGGGGAGCTGTTTTTT	CASRLGGAGELFF	-	TRBD2	TRBV19	TRBJ2-2
TGTGCCAGCAGCCAAGAAGGGGGACATTACGAGCAGTACTTC	CASSQEGGHYEQYF	few	-	TRBV4-2	TRBJ2-7
TGTGCCAGCAGCTTAACAGGGGGCGGAGAGACCCAGTACTTC	CASSLTGGGETQYF	many	TRBD1	TRBV7-3	TRBJ2-5
TGTGCCAGCAGCTTAGCGCGGTCAGGGGGGCTCACTGAAGCTTTCTTT	CASSLARSGGLTEAFF	few	TRBD1	TRBV7-2	TRBJ1-1
TGTGCCAGCAGCATACAGGGGGCTGCTGGAAACACCATATATTTT	CASSIQGAAGNTIYF	few	TRBD1	TRBV9	TRBJ1-3
TGTGCCAGCAGTCAACTAGCGGGGGATTTCAATGAGCAGTTCTTC	CASSQLAGDFNEQFF	few	TRBD2	TRBV7-9	TRBJ2-1
TGTGCCAGCAGTTTAGCGCAGGGGGGTGGGGGTCATGAGCAGTTCTTC	CASSLAQGGGGHEQFF	few	-	TRBV12-3/TRBV12-4	TRBJ2-1
TGTGCCAGCAGGGGGACATTCACCGGGGAGCTGTTTTTT	CASRGTFTGELFF	few	-	TRBV12-3/TRBV12-4	TRBJ2-2
TGTGCCAGCAGTGTGGGACTCACGAACACTGAAGCTTTCTTT	CASSVGLTNTEAFF	-	-	TRBV6-6	TRBJ1-1
TGTGCCAGCAGCGTAGTTTACAGGGATATGAACACTGAAGCTTTCTTT	CASSVVYRDMNTEAFF	-	-	TRBV9	TRBJ1-1
TGCGCCAGCAGCGATAATATCGGGGGAAACATTCAGTACTTC	CASSDNIGGNIQYF	few	-	TRBV4-1	TRBJ2-4
TGCAGTGCTAGCGGGCCGACTAGTCTCTTCGACGAGCAGTACTTC	CSASGPTSLFDEQYF	few	-	TRBV20-1	TRBJ2-7
TGTGCCAGCAGTCCACAGCACAGGGGGAGGACCAACGTCCTGACTTTC	CASSPQHRGRTNVLTF	-	TRBD1	TRBV12-3/TRBV12-4	TRBJ2-6
TGCAGTGCTAGAAGACCAGCCTACGAGCAGTACTTC	CSARRPAYEQYF	-	-	TRBV20-1	TRBJ2-7
TGTGCCAGTAGTATGGGGTGGCAGGGGAACACTGAAGCTTTCTTT	CASSMGWQGNTEAFF	few	-	TRBV19	TRBJ1-1
TGCAGCGCGATGGGGGGGCAAGAGACCCAGTACTTC	CSAMGGQETQYF	few	TRBD2	TRBV29-1	TRBJ2-5
TGTGCCAGCAGCAAAGAGCCGGGCCGCTCCTACGAGCAGTACTTC	CASSKEPGRSYEQYF	-	-	TRBV21-1	TRBJ2-7
TGCGCCAGCAGCCAAGAAATCCCGAACACCGGGGAGCTGTTTTTT	CASSQEIPNTGELFF	-	-	TRBV4-3	TRBJ2-2
TGCAGTGCTAGAGGGGGTCTTGGGTACAATGAGCAGTTCTTC	CSARGGLGYNEQFF	once	-	TRBV20-1	TRBJ2-1
TGCAGCGTAGTCTGGGGTATCAATGAGCAGTTCTTC	CSVVWGINEQFF	-	-	TRBV29-1	TRBJ2-1
TGTGCCAGCAGTTTATTACAGGGGCCCAATGAGCAGTTCTTC	CASSLLQGPNEQFF	few	TRBD1	TRBV28	TRBJ2-1
TGTGCCAGCAGAACAGGGGGCGAGGGGAAGGCTGAAGCTTTCTTT	CASRTGGEGKAEAFF	few	TRBD1	TRBV6-5	TRBJ1-1
TGTGCCAGCAGCCGCCGGGGAGGGGCGACGAACATTCGCACTGAAGCTTTCTTT	CASSRRGGATNIRTEAFF	-	-	TRBV6-2/TRBV6-3	TRBJ1-1
TGCAGTGCTACGCACAGGGTTCCGTCCTTCGAGCAGTACTTC	CSATHRVPSFEQYF	-	-	TRBV20-1	TRBJ2-7